This T cell receptor beta chain was sequenced in a study of Tregs in tolerant kidney transplant recipients. Study conclusions and caveats: Biological reproducibility was not directly addressed, but technical replication error appeared minimal. In tolerant patients, donor-specific Tregs outgrew total Tregs, suggesting antigen-driven expansion.

The CDR3 spans 11 residues. The V gene's germline CDR1 is SGHAT and CDR2 FQNNGV. V was shortened by 4 bases and J by 6 bases, with 7 bases between the two germline ends. The repertoire was sequenced with immunoSEQ multiplex PCR; TCRdb's copy has only in-frame clones and lacks some. This sample has about 94,000 clones; over 85% occur once, and the top ten carry approximately 0.5%. A remark on this clone: Its target is unknown.

V usage is TRBV11-2 and J usage is TRBJ2-7; D possibly corresponds to TRBD1 (5 bases). Specimen: CD4+ T cells from blood, collected before the transplant. This TCR was sampled from a human donor who received a combined kidney and bone marrow transplant. CDR3 in DNA: TGTGCCAGCAGCTGGGGCGCCGAGCAGTACTTC. Encoded protein: CASSWGAEQYF. Variable domain in full (rest from reference TRBV11-2 and TRBJ2-7): EAGVAQSPRYKIIEKRQSVAFWCNPISGHATLYWYQQILGQGPKLLIQFQNNGVVDDSQLPKDRFSAERLKGVDSTLKIQPAKLEDSAVYLCASSWGAEQYFGPGTRLTVT.